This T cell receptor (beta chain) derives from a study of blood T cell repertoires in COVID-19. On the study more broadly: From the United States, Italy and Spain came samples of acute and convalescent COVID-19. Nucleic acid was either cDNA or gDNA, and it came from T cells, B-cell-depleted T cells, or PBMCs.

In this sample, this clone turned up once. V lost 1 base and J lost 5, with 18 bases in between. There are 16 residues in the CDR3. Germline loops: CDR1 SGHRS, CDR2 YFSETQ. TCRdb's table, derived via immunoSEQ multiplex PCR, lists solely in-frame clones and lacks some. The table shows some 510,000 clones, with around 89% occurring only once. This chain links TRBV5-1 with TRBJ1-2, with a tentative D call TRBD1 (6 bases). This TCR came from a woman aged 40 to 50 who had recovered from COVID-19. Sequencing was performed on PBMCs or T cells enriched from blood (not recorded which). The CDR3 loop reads CASSLTPGGAWYGYTF. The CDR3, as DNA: TGCGCCAGCAGCTTGACCCCGGGGGGCGCGTGGTATGGCTACACCTTC.